The subject of this entry is one TCR beta chain. The antigen is undetermined. This record belongs to a study of cytomegalovirus exposure and HLA in healthy donors. Study-wide results and limits: In a later analysis, across HLA loci, associated TCR counts were highest for DRB1, lowest for HLA-C.

CDR3 size: 12 residues. From germline, CDR1 is SGHTA and CDR2 FQGNSA. V was pared by 2 bases and J by 7 bases, with 8 bases between. Primers for the PCR totalled 60 Vbeta and 13 Jbeta. Repertoires were generated with immunoSEQ multiplex PCR, while TCRdb's copy carries only in-frame clones and drops some. The profile shows about 130,000 clones, approximately 80% of them singletons. Though nominally healthy at sampling, donors likely had unrecorded immune exposures. This chain joins TRBV7-2 and TRBJ1-1; TRBD1 is a possible D gene (5 bases). The source material was PBMCs. The source is a man younger than 30 in good health and CMV-seronegative. CDR3 loop: CASSLRQLEAFF. In nucleotides, the CDR3 is TGTGCCAGCAGCTTACGACAGCTTGAAGCTTTCTTT.